This T cell receptor beta chain was identified during a study of T cells in Graves' hyperthyroidism and ophthalmopathy. Study-level information: At initial diagnosis, before any treatment had begun, peripheral blood was obtained. Study results and caveats: Peripheral blood also featured most of the thyroid clonotypes expanded above 0.001.

From germline, CDR1 is LNHDA and CDR2 SQIVND (reference sequence). This CDR3 is built from 19 residues. J lost 0 bases, V lost 5 bases, and 13 bases had no gene match. The table lists this clonotype with a few counts. What it binds is unknown. The source material, RNA transcripts, was used to amplify TCR beta CDR3 regions. First-round RT-PCR of the TCR CDR3 relied on the HTBI primer set. TCRdb re-analysed the multiplex PCR reads in MiXCR, keeping a single row per CDR3 protein. This sample has 640,000 or so distinct CDR3 sequences, with roughly 14% found just once. The TCR comes from a woman in her forties with Graves' ophthalmopathy. Sequenced input: blood. The genes are TRBV19 and TRBJ2-6; 7 bases line up with TRBD1. The CDR3 DNA follows: TGTGCCAGTAGTTCGACGACAGGGAATCCATCCTCTGGGGCCAACGTCCTGACTTTC. Translation gives CASSSTTGNPSSGANVLTF.